These T cell receptor beta chains were read from a single sample in a study of T cells in Graves' hyperthyroidism and ophthalmopathy. TCRdb reanalysed the multiplex PCR reads using MiXCR and keeps one entry per CDR3 protein. This table has roughly 330,000 distinct CDR3 sequences, over 15% appearing once. The sample comprised blood. All receptors come from a man aged 30 to 39 with Graves' hyperthyroidism. Each CDR3 is given with its conserved first and last residue. Fields, in order: D gene, J gene, V gene, CDR3 protein. The D gene is left open where the match is weak.

. | TRBJ2-3 | TRBV3-1 | CASSQGTTTSTDTQYF
. | TRBJ2-1 | TRBV12-3/TRBV12-4 | CASSSEGNEQFF
TRBD1 | TRBJ1-6 | TRBV27 | CASSLGTGFGTPLHF
TRBD2 | TRBJ2-1 | TRBV14 | CASSQWTSGINEQFF
. | TRBJ2-2 | TRBV5-6 | CASTRPGASATGELFF
TRBD2 | TRBJ2-6 | TRBV9 | CASSVYGRVSGANVLTF
TRBD2 | TRBJ2-3 | TRBV7-2 | CASSATSGRGDTQYF
. | TRBJ1-2 | TRBV2 | CASSGYQTNYGYTF
TRBD1 | TRBJ1-6 | TRBV29-1 | CSARDRVESPLHF
. | TRBJ2-3 | TRBV7-2 | CASSLQLDRTDTQYF
TRBD2 | TRBJ2-5 | TRBV24-1 | CATSGAAGGETQYF
. | TRBJ1-1 | TRBV11-3 | CASSSGRDQEAFF
. | TRBJ2-6 | TRBV5-1 | CASSEASGANVLTF
. | TRBJ1-2 | TRBV5-8 | CASSLVKAESGYTF
. | TRBJ1-5 | TRBV5-1 | CASSLAGESNQPQHF
TRBD2 | TRBJ2-1 | TRBV24-1 | CATSDSGGIHNEQFF
TRBD1 | TRBJ1-1 | TRBV5-5 | CASSFFRGPEAFF
TRBD1 | TRBJ2-7 | TRBV28 | CASSLLQGYEQYF
TRBD2 | TRBJ2-4 | TRBV12-3/TRBV12-4 | CASSWTSGRISNIQYF
. | TRBJ1-4 | TRBV5-5 | CASSLLDGLTNEKLFF
. | TRBJ2-4 | TRBV5-8 | CASSFLKEGLAKNIQYF
. | TRBJ2-2 | TRBV3-1 | CASMLGGELFF
. | TRBJ2-7 | TRBV20-1 | CSARGWERSYEQYF
TRBD1 | TRBJ2-7 | TRBV7-2 | CASSPQGAGSSYEQYF
. | TRBJ2-7 | TRBV6-1 | CASSEGLGAVSCEQYF
TRBD2 | TRBJ2-7 | TRBV6-1 | CASSPGGEGTYEQYF
. | TRBJ1-2 | TRBV18 | CASSPPSRWAIGYTF
. | TRBJ2-3 | TRBV20-1 | CSTLIATDTQYF
. | TRBJ1-1 | TRBV11-3 | CASSLDSATEAFF
TRBD2 | TRBJ2-1 | TRBV20-1 | CSARDWGGRGYNEQFF
. | TRBJ1-4 | TRBV4-1 | CASSQDGQTNEKLFF
. | TRBJ2-4 | TRBV5-1 | CASSLEGPVQYF
TRBD2 | TRBJ2-3 | TRBV9 | CASSLAPGGRASDTQYF
TRBD2 | TRBJ2-3 | TRBV5-4 | CASSTYSGIGLDTQYF
. | TRBJ2-3 | TRBV4-1 | CASSQELSRAGDTQYF
. | TRBJ1-1 | TRBV20-1 | CSARVGSYEAFF
. | TRBJ1-5 | TRBV24-1 | CATSDSREPNQPQHF
. | TRBJ1-2 | TRBV3-1 | CASSQGYGGHYISSNYGYTF
. | TRBJ2-7 | TRBV28 | CASSGDGTYEQYF
. | TRBJ2-2 | TRBV20-1 | CSARGIAGELFF
TRBD1 | TRBJ2-1 | TRBV24-1 | CATRRSGQGFDEQFF
. | TRBJ2-7 | TRBV9 | CASSVGPGDAYEQYF
TRBD2 | TRBJ2-7 | TRBV6-2/TRBV6-3 | CASSWPAGTSYEQYF
. | TRBJ2-6 | TRBV7-3 | CASSLNRGSSGANVLTF
TRBD1 | TRBJ2-7 | TRBV30 | CAWRRPPGQSSYEQYF
TRBD1 | TRBJ2-2 | TRBV9 | CASSHKFAGTGNSNTGELFF
. | TRBJ2-2 | TRBV7-2 | CASGRRTGELFF
TRBD1 | TRBJ2-1 | TRBV19 | CASSLGQGARIEQFF
. | TRBJ1-3 | TRBV7-2 | CASSLLGTHTIYF
. | TRBJ2-3 | TRBV15 | CATSSRRASDTQYF
TRBD2 | TRBJ2-3 | TRBV20-1 | CSALGVAGVQSTDTQYF
. | TRBJ1-1 | TRBV18 | CASSPTKDSEAFF
. | TRBJ2-4 | TRBV12-3/TRBV12-4 | CASSLGGVENIQYF
. | TRBJ2-3 | TRBV5-1 | CASSLEIGTDTQYF
TRBD1 | TRBJ2-6 | TRBV24-1 | CATSDLGFGDRVLSGANVLTF
. | TRBJ1-3 | TRBV24-1 | CATSDPRKSGNTIYF